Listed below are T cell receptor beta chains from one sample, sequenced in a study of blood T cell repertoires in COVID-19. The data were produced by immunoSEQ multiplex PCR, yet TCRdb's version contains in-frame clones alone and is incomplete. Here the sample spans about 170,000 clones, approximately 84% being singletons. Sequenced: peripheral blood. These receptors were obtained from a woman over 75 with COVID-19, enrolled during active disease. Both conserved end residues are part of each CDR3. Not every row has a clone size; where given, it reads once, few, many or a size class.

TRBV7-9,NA,CASSSTGPNYGYTF
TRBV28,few,CASSLGTSGRVYF
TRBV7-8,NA,CASSLAQWTDTQYF
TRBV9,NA,CASSVGESSYNSPLHF
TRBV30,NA,CAWTKGVKKNEKLFF
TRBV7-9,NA,CASSWRGGNTEAFF
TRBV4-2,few,CASSQVGLADSYNEQFF
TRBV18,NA,CASSPQLSTDTQYF
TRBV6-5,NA,CASSPDRASNQPQHF
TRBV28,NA,CASRTGTGASGYTF
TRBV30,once,CAWSATGTGYGYTF
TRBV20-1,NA,CSASPFSGGAPYEQYF
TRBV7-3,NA,CASRMGVNTGELFF
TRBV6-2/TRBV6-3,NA,CASSTSNEQFF
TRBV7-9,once,CASSPGQNYGYTF
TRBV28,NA,CASSLAGYEQYF
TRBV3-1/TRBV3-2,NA,CASSRSGGQGYEQYF
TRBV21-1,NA,CASSRGTYGYTF
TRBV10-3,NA,CAISESREDNSPLHF
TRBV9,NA,CASSVGLGRSYNSPLHF
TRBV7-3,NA,CASSSQGAANTGELFF
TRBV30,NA,CARTHGRTPVSGANVLTF
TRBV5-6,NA,CASSLERYVNTEAFF
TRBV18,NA,CASSPIQGGGTEAFF
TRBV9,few,CASSVELAGGDEQYF
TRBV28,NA,CASSLMVGGQTSGNTIYF
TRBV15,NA,CATSRAYRDLRSYQETQYF
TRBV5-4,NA,CASSWTSGGGETQYF
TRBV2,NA,CASNRPAGVRDEQYF
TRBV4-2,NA,CASSQDPRRSGPNTGELFF
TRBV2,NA,CASSEGTVSNQPQHF
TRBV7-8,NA,CASSLVFRGGANYGYTF
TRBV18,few,CASSPLSYEQYF
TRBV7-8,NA,CASSLAGTGIAYEQYF
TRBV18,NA,CASSPPRQGGMNTEAFF
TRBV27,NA,CASSEGFGELFF
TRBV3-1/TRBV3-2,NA,CASSHPQGMENTIYF
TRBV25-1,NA,CASSEFGVYNSPLHF
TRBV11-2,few,CASSPTGSEAFF
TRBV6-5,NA,CASSLSGVAVTQYF
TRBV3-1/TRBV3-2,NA,CASSQRSVGEKLFF
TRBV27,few,CASGGEFNQPQHF
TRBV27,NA,CASSPAREAETQYF
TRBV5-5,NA,CASSLVTGGYTEAFF
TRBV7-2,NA,CASSLGSGLGGEQYF
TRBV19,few,CASSMLFRVGGYTF
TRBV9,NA,CASSVGQGTVDTQYF
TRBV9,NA,CASSVGQGELFF
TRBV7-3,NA,CASSLGLAVYNEQFF
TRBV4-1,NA,CASSPRDRSYEQYF
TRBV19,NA,CASSKNGPPSSGNTIYF
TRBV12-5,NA,CASVINGNTEAFF
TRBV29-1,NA,CSVGGGASQETQYF
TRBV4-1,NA,CASSQASGSASQTQYF
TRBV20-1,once,CSALQGMRQYF
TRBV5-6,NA,CASKGTGVGGYTF
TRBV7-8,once,CASSPVGSSYNEQFF
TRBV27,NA,CASSLFAGVGEQYF
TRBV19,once,CASSGLAGAIYEQYF